A selection of T cell receptor beta chains follows, all from one sample in a study of memory CD4+ T cells and cytomegalovirus serostatus. TCRdb keeps only in-frame clones here, not all; method: immunoSEQ multiplex PCR. The profile shows under 55,000 clones, around four fifths of them singletons. The sequenced sample consisted of memory CD4+ T cells from blood. These receptors were collected from an adult in good health and CMV-seronegative. Each CDR3 is given with its conserved first and last residue. The order of the fields is CDR3 length, V gene, J gene, D gene, clone size, CDR3 protein, CDR3 DNA. D genes are given only for firm matches. The size entry is marked missing in some rows and otherwise reads once, few, many or a size class.

length: 16
V: TRBV19
J: TRBJ2-1
D: TRBD1
size: few
CDR3: CASSIVMDRGHNEQFF
DNA: TGTGCCAGTAGTATAGTAATGGACAGGGGGCACAATGAGCAGTTCTTC

length: 15
V: TRBV11-3
J: TRBJ2-3
D: -
size: -
CDR3: CASSFRSGDTDTQYF
DNA: TGTGCCAGCAGCTTTAGGTCAGGGGACACAGATACGCAGTATTTT

length: 16
V: TRBV10-3
J: TRBJ2-1
D: -
size: -
CDR3: CAISGGGGNSYNEQFF
DNA: TGTGCCATCAGTGGGGGCGGCGGGAACTCCTACAATGAGCAGTTCTTC

length: 15
V: TRBV28
J: TRBJ2-7
D: -
size: -
CDR3: CASNPRAGRSYEQYF
DNA: TGTGCCAGCAACCCTCGGGCGGGACGGAGCTACGAGCAGTACTTC

length: 12
V: TRBV30
J: TRBJ2-7
D: TRBD1
size: once
CDR3: CALDRGPYEQYF
DNA: TGTGCCTTAGACAGGGGGCCCTACGAGCAGTACTTC

length: 15
V: TRBV28
J: TRBJ1-4
D: -
size: once
CDR3: CASSLWASKNEKLFF
DNA: TGTGCCAGCAGTTTATGGGCCAGTAAGAATGAAAAACTGTTTTTT

length: 16
V: TRBV5-4
J: TRBJ2-2
D: TRBD2
size: few
CDR3: CASSTSGSSNTGELFF
DNA: TGTGCCAGCAGCACTAGCGGGAGTTCGAACACCGGGGAGCTGTTTTTT

length: 17
V: TRBV28
J: TRBJ2-3
D: TRBD1
size: -
CDR3: CASSQTKGAGGTDTQYF
DNA: TGTGCCAGCAGTCAAACCAAGGGGGCAGGTGGCACAGATACGCAGTATTTT

length: 11
V: TRBV20-1
J: TRBJ2-7
D: -
size: -
CDR3: CSARPSVEQYF
DNA: TGCAGTGCTAGACCCTCGGTAGAGCAGTACTTC

length: 15
V: TRBV5-1
J: TRBJ2-3
D: -
size: -
CDR3: CASSLDGGFTDTQYF
DNA: TGCGCCAGCAGCTTGGACGGGGGTTTCACAGATACGCAGTATTTT

length: 13
V: TRBV12-5
J: TRBJ2-5
D: -
size: -
CDR3: CASGSSRAETQYF
DNA: TGTGCTAGTGGATCCTCGCGGGCAGAGACCCAGTACTTC

length: 19
V: TRBV18
J: TRBJ2-4
D: TRBD1
size: -
CDR3: CASSPSPPTGGTAKNIQYF
DNA: TGTGCCAGCTCACCATCCCCACCCACAGGGGGCACCGCCAAAAACATTCAGTACTTC

length: 18
V: TRBV28
J: TRBJ2-5
D: TRBD2
size: -
CDR3: CASSGGRSGLAGKETQYF
DNA: TGTGCCAGCAGTGGGGGGAGGTCGGGACTAGCGGGAAAAGAGACCCAGTACTTC

length: 13
V: TRBV6-6
J: TRBJ2-2
D: -
size: -
CDR3: CASSLLDTGELFF
DNA: TGTGCCAGCAGTTTGCTGGACACCGGGGAGCTGTTTTTT

length: 15
V: TRBV27
J: TRBJ1-1
D: TRBD1
size: few
CDR3: CASSVRTGMRTEAFF
DNA: TGTGCCAGCAGTGTAAGGACAGGGATGAGGACTGAAGCTTTCTTT

length: 15
V: TRBV2
J: TRBJ1-4
D: TRBD1
size: -
CDR3: CASSVPRGLVEKLFF
DNA: TGTGCCAGCAGCGTCCCCAGGGGGCTCGTTGAAAAACTGTTTTTT

length: 16
V: TRBV6-6
J: TRBJ1-4
D: TRBD1
size: -
CDR3: CASRRDSFVINEKLFF
DNA: TGTGCCAGCAGAAGGGACAGCTTTGTGATAAATGAAAAACTGTTTTTT

length: 14
V: TRBV9
J: TRBJ2-7
D: -
size: -
CDR3: CASSVSGGIYEQYF
DNA: TGTGCCAGCAGCGTTAGCGGAGGGATTTACGAGCAGTACTTC

length: 14
V: TRBV29-1
J: TRBJ2-7
D: TRBD2
size: -
CDR3: CSVAIAGLLHEQYF
DNA: TGCAGCGTTGCCATAGCGGGACTTCTCCACGAGCAGTACTTC

length: 12
V: TRBV29-1
J: TRBJ2-4
D: TRBD2
size: -
CDR3: CSVLAGGDIQYF
DNA: TGCAGCGTGTTAGCGGGAGGGGACATTCAGTACTTC

length: 15
V: TRBV6-1
J: TRBJ2-1
D: TRBD2
size: -
CDR3: CASSGGASGRNEQFF
DNA: TGTGCCAGCAGTGGAGGGGCTAGCGGACGAAATGAGCAGTTCTTC

length: 14
V: TRBV19
J: TRBJ1-5
D: -
size: -
CDR3: CASTQDDSNQPQHF
DNA: TGTGCCAGTACCCAGGACGATAGCAATCAGCCCCAGCATTTT

length: 15
V: TRBV5-4
J: TRBJ2-1
D: TRBD2
size: -
CDR3: CASNFGGASYNEQFF
DNA: TGTGCCAGCAACTTCGGGGGGGCCTCCTACAATGAGCAGTTCTTC

length: 16
V: TRBV30
J: TRBJ2-5
D: TRBD1
size: -
CDR3: CAWRPPVGQGQETQYF
DNA: TGTGCCTGGAGACCGCCGGTAGGACAGGGGCAAGAGACCCAGTACTTC

length: 12
V: TRBV6-1
J: TRBJ2-1
D: TRBD2
size: -
CDR3: CASSPGGGEQFF
DNA: TGTGCCAGCAGTCCGGGGGGTGGTGAGCAGTTCTTC

length: 15
V: TRBV7-8
J: TRBJ2-5
D: TRBD2
size: -
CDR3: CASSSREGPGETQYF
DNA: TGTGCCAGCAGCTCCCGGGAGGGCCCTGGGGAGACCCAGTACTTC

length: 13
V: TRBV11-2
J: TRBJ2-2
D: -
size: once
CDR3: CASSLDPGGELFF
DNA: TGTGCCAGCAGCTTAGACCCCGGCGGGGAGCTGTTTTTT

length: 13
V: TRBV6-5
J: TRBJ1-4
D: -
size: -
CDR3: CASSGGGREKLFF
DNA: TGTGCCAGCAGTGGGGGAGGGAGGGAAAAACTGTTTTTT

length: 10
V: TRBV6-1
J: TRBJ2-7
D: TRBD2
size: -
CDR3: CASGTYEQYF
DNA: TGTGCAAGCGGGACCTACGAGCAGTACTTC

length: 15
V: TRBV9
J: TRBJ1-2
D: -
size: -
CDR3: CASSVATTGQGGYTF
DNA: TGTGCCAGCAGCGTAGCTACGACGGGCCAAGGCGGCTACACCTTC

length: 15
V: TRBV2
J: TRBJ1-3
D: -
size: -
CDR3: CASSLRQGYLDTIYF
DNA: TGTGCCAGCAGTCTGCGCCAGGGTTATTTGGACACCATATATTTT

length: 16
V: TRBV19
J: TRBJ1-5
D: TRBD1
size: -
CDR3: CASRRQGRVRNQPQHF
DNA: TGTGCCAGTAGGCGACAGGGAAGGGTACGCAATCAGCCCCAGCATTTT

length: 11
V: TRBV28
J: TRBJ1-1
D: -
size: few
CDR3: CASSFFTEAFF
DNA: TGTGCCAGCAGTTTTTTCACTGAAGCTTTCTTT

length: 15
V: TRBV12-5
J: TRBJ2-2
D: TRBD1
size: -
CDR3: CASGLVQGRSGELFF
DNA: TGTGCTAGTGGTTTGGTACAGGGGCGGAGCGGGGAGCTGTTTTTT

length: 15
V: TRBV7-2
J: TRBJ2-7
D: -
size: few
CDR3: CASSLGQGHTYEQYF
DNA: TGTGCCAGCAGCTTAGGCCAGGGACATACCTACGAGCAGTACTTC

length: 16
V: TRBV19
J: TRBJ2-7
D: TRBD2
size: -
CDR3: CASSAGGRSLGGEQYF
DNA: TGTGCCAGTAGTGCGGGCGGGAGGTCCCTCGGGGGCGAGCAGTACTTC

length: 14
V: TRBV14
J: TRBJ2-5
D: -
size: -
CDR3: CASSQVLGGETQYF
DNA: TGTGCCAGCAGCCAAGTACTTGGTGGAGAGACCCAGTACTTC

length: 16
V: TRBV4-2
J: TRBJ2-1
D: TRBD2
size: -
CDR3: CASSPGTSGREREQFF
DNA: TGTGCCAGCAGCCCCGGGACTAGCGGGAGAGAGCGTGAGCAGTTCTTC

length: 15
V: TRBV5-1
J: TRBJ1-2
D: -
size: -
CDR3: CASSLEQGPIYGYTF
DNA: TGCGCCAGCAGCTTGGAACAGGGACCGATCTATGGCTACACCTTC

length: 15
V: TRBV19
J: TRBJ2-2
D: TRBD1
size: few
CDR3: CASSIRGTGTGELFF
DNA: TGTGCCAGTAGTATACGGGGGACAGGGACTGGGGAGCTGTTTTTT

length: 14
V: TRBV29-1
J: TRBJ2-3
D: -
size: -
CDR3: CSVERGTGTDTQYF
DNA: TGCAGCGTTGAACGGGGGACCGGGACAGATACGCAGTATTTT

length: 15
V: TRBV2
J: TRBJ1-5
D: TRBD1
size: -
CDR3: CASSGNRGQNQPQHF
DNA: TGTGCCAGCAGTGGTAACAGGGGGCAAAATCAGCCCCAGCATTTT